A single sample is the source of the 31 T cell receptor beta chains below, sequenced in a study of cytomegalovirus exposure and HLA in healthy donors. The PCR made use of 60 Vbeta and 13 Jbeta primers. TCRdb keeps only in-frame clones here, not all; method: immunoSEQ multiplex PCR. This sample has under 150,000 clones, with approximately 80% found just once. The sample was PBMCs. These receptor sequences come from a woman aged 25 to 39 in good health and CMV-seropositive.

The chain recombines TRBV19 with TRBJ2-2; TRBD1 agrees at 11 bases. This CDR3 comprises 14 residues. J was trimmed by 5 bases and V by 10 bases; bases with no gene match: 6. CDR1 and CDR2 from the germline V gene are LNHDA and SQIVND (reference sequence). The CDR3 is CATDRGRGTGELFF. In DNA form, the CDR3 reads TGTGCCACGGACAGGGGGCGGGGGACCGGGGAGCTGTTTTTT.

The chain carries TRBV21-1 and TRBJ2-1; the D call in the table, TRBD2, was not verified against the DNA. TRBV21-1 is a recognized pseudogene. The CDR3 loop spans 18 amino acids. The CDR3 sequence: CASVDMMVAGASYNEQFF. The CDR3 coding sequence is TGTGCCAGCGTAGATATGATGGTAGCGGGGGCCAGTTACAATGAGCAGTTCTTC.

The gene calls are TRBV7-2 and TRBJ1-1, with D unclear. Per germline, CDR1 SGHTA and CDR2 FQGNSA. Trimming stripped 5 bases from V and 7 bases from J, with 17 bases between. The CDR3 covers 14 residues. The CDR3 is CASSAQHGGSEAFF. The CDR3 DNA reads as TGTGCCAGCAGCGCCCAACACGGTGGGAGTGAAGCTTTCTTT.

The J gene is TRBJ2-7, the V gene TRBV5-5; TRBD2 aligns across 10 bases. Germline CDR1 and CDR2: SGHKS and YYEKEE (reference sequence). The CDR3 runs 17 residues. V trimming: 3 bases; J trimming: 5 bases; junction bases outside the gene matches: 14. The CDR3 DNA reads TGTGCCAGCAGCTCCGTCGCCCGAGCGGGAGGGCTAGACGAGCAGTACTTC. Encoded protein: CASSSVARAGGLDEQYF.

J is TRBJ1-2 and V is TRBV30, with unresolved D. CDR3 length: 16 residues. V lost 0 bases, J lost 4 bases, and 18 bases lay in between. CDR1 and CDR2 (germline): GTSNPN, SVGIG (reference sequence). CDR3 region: CAWSVRNVGRVYGYTF. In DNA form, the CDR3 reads TGTGCCTGGAGTGTACGTAACGTCGGGAGGGTCTATGGCTACACCTTC.

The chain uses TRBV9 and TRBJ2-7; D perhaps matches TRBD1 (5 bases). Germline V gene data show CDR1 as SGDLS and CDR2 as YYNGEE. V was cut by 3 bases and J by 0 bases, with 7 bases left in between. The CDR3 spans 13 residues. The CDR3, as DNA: TGTGCCAGCAGCGCGGACAACTCCTACGAGCAGTACTTC. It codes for CASSADNSYEQYF.

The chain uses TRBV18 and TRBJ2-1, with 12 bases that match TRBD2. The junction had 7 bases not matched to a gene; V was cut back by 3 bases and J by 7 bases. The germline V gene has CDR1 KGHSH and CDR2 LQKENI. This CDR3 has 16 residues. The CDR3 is CASSPPGLAGRNEQFF. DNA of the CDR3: TGTGCCAGCTCACCTCCGGGACTAGCGGGTCGAAATGAGCAGTTCTTC.

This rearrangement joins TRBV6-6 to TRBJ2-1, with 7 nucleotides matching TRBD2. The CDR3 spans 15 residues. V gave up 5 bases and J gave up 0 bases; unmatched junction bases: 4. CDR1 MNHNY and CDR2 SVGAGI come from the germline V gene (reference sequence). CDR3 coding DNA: TGTGCCAGCAGTAGAGGCGGGAGCTCCTACAATGAGCAGTTCTTC. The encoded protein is CASSRGGSSYNEQFF.

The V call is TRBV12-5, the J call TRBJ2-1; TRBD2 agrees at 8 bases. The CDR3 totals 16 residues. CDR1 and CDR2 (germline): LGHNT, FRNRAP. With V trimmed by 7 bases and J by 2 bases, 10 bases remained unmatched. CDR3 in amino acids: CASAGNIAGTYNEQFF. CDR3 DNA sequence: TGTGCTAGTGCTGGGAACATAGCGGGAACCTACAATGAGCAGTTCTTC.

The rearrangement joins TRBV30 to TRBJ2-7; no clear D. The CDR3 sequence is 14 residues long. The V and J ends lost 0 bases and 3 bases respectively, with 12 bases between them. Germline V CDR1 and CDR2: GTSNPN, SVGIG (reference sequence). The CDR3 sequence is CAWSVASNRYEQYF. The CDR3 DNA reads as TGTGCCTGGAGTGTAGCTTCGAACCGCTACGAGCAGTACTTC. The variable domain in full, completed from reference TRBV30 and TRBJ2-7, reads SQTIHQWPATLVQPVGSPLSLECTVEGTSNPNLYWYRQAAGRGLQLLFYSVGIGQISSEVPQNLSASRPQDRQFILSSKKLLLSDSGFYLCAWSVASNRYEQYFGPGTRLTVT.

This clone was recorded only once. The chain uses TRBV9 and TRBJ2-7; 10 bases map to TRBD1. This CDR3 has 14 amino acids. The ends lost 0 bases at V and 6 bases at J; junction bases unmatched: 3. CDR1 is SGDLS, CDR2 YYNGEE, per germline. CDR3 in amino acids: CASSVDGDRGEQYF. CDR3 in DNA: TGTGCCAGCAGCGTAGACGGGGACAGGGGCGAGCAGTACTTC.

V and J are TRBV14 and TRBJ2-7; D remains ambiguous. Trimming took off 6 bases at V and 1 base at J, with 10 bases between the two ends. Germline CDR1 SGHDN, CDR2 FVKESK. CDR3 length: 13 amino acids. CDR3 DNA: TGTGCCAGCAGTCTAAGTCGGTCCTACGAGCAGTACTTC. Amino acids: CASSLSRSYEQYF.

CDR3 sequence: CASSPGTGGISYGYTF. CDR3 nucleotide sequence: TGTGCCAGCAGCCCCGGGACAGGGGGTATAAGCTATGGCTACACCTTC. The chain couples TRBV5-8 to TRBJ1-2; 11 bases map to TRBD1. CDR3 size: 16 residues. Germline-derived CDR1 and CDR2 are SGHTS and YDEGEE. The V and J ends lost 4 bases and 4 bases, in that order; junction bases with no gene match: 9.

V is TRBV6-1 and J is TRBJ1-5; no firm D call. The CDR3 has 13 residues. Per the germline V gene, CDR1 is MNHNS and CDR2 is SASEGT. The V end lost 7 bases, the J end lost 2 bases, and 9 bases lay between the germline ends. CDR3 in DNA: TGTGCCAGCATACCCTCAGGCAATCAGCCCCAGCATTTT. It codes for CASIPSGNQPQHF.

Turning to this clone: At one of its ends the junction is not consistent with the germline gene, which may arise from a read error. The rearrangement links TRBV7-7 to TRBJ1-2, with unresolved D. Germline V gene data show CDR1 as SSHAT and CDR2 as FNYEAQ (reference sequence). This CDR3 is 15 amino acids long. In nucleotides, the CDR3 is TGTGCTAGCAGCTTAGGCGGCCTGATCAACTATGGCTACACCTTC. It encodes CASSLGGLINYGYTF.

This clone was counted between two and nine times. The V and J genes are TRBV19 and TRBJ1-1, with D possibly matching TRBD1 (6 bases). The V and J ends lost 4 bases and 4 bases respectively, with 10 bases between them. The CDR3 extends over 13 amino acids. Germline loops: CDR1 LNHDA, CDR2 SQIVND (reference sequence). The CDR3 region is CASSTIQGTEAFF. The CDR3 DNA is TGTGCCAGTAGTACGATACAGGGCACTGAAGCTTTCTTT. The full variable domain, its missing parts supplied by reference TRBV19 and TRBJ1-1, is DGGITQSPKYLFRKEGQNVTLSCEQNLNHDAMYWYRQDPGQGLRLIYYSQIVNDFQKGDIAEGYSVSREKKESFPLTVTSAQKNPTAFYLCASSTIQGTEAFFGQGTRLTVV.

CDR3 region: CASSEKGLNTEAFF. In DNA, the CDR3 is TGTGCCAGCAGTGAAAAGGGGTTGAACACTGAAGCTTTCTTT. This chain links TRBV2 with TRBJ1-1, with D possibly TRBD1 on 5 matching bases. Germline CDR1 SNHLY, CDR2 FYNNEI. The CDR3 contains 14 residues. V was shortened by 2 bases and J by 0 bases, with 7 bases between the two germline ends.

The CDR3 region has the DNA TGTGCCACCAGCAGAGAACAGAGCAATCAGCCCCAGCATTTT. Its translation: CATSREQSNQPQHF. This sequence joins TRBV15 and TRBJ1-5, with unresolved D. The CDR3 length is 14 residues. The germline gives CDR1 LNHNV, CDR2 YYDKDF (reference sequence). The ends were cut back, 0 bases at V and 1 base at J, with 4 bases in the middle.

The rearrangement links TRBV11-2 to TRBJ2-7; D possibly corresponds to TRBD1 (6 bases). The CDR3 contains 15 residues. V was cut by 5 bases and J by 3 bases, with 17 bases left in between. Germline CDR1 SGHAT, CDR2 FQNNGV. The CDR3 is CASSLKSQGHYEQYF. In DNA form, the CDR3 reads TGTGCCAGCAGCCTTAAGAGTCAGGGGCACTACGAGCAGTACTTC.

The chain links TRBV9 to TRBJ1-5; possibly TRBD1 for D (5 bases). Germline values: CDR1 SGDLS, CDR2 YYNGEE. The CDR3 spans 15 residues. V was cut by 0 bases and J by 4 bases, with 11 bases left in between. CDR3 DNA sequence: TGTGCCAGCAGCGTAGCAGGACACCAAAATCAGCCCCAGCATTTT. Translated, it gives CASSVAGHQNQPQHF. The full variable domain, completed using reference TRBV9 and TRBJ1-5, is DSGVTQTPKHLITATGQRVTLRCSPRSGDLSVYWYQQSLDQGLQFLIQYYNGEERAKGNILERFSAQQFPDLHSELNLSSLELGDSALYFCASSVAGHQNQPQHFGDGTRLSIL.

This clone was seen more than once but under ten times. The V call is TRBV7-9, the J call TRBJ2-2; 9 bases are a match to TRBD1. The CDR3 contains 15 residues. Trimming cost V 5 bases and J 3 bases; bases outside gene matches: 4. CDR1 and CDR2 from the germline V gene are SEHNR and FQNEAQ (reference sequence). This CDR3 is CASSHRDRDTGELFF. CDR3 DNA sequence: TGTGCCAGCAGCCATCGGGACAGGGACACCGGGGAGCTGTTTTTT. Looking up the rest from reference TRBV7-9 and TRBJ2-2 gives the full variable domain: DTGVSQNPRHKITKRGQNVTFRCDPISEHNRLYWYRQTLGQGPEFLTYFQNEAQLEKSRLLSDRFSAERPKGSFSTLEIQRTEQGDSAMYLCASSHRDRDTGELFFGEGSRLTVL.

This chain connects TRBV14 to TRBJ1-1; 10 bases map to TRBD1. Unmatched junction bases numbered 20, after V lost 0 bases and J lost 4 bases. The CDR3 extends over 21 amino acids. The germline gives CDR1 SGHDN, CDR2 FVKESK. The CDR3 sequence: CASSQEVPTYPGQGWITEAFF. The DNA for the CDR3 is TGTGCCAGCAGCCAAGAAGTTCCCACCTATCCGGGACAGGGGTGGATCACTGAAGCTTTCTTT.

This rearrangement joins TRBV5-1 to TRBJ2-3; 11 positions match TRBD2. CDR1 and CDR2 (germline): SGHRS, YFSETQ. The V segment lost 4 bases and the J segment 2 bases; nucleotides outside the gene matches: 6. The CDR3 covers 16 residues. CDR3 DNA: TGCGCCAGCAGCGGCGGACTAGCGGGTAACACAGATACGCAGTATTTT. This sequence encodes CASSGGLAGNTDTQYF.

The CDR3, as DNA: TGTGCCAGTAGCCCGCGGGGGGCCGCCTACGAGCAGTACTTC. It translates to CASSPRGAAYEQYF. The chain joins TRBV19 to TRBJ2-7, with 8 bases lining up with TRBD2. The germline V gene has CDR1 LNHDA and CDR2 SQIVND (reference sequence). CDR3 length equals 14 residues. The V and J ends lost 6 bases and 2 bases, in that order; junction bases with no gene match: 6.

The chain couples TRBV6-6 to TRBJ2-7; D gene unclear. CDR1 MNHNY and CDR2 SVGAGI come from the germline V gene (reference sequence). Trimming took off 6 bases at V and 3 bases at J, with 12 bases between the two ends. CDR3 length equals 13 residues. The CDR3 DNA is TGTGCCAGCAGCCGTGCACAGTACTACGAGCAGTACTTC. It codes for CASSRAQYYEQYF.

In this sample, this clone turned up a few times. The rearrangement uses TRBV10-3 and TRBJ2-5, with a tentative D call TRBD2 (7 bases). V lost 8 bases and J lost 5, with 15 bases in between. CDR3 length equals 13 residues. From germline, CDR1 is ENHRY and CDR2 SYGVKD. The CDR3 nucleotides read TGTGCCATCGGGGCGGGGGACACGGAGACCCAGTACTTC. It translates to CAIGAGDTETQYF.

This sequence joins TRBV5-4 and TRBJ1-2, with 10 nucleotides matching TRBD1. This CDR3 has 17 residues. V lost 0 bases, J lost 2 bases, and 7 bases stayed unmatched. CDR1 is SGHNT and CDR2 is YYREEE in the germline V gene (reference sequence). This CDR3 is CASSLGGQGVLNYGYTF. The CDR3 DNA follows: TGTGCCAGCAGCTTGGGCGGACAGGGGGTGCTAAACTATGGCTACACCTTC.

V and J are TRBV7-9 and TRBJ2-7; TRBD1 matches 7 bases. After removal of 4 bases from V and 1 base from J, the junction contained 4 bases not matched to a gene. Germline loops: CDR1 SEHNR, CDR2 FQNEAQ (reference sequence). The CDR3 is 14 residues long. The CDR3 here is CASSSTGSSYEQYF. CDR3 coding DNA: TGTGCCAGCAGCTCGACAGGGAGTTCCTACGAGCAGTACTTC.

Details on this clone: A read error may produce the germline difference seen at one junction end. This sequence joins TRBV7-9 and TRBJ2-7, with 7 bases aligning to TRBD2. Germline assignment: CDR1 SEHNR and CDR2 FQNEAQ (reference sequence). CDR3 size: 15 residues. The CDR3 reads CSSSLAASGPYEQYF. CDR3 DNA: TGTTCCAGCAGCTTAGCTGCTAGCGGCCCCTACGAGCAGTACTTC.

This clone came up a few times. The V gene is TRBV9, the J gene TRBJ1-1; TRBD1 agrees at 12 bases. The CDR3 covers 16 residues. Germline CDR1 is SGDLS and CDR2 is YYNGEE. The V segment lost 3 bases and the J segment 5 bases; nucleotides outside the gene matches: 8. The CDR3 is CASSAGTGGVWTEAFF. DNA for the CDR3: TGTGCCAGCAGCGCCGGGACAGGGGGCGTTTGGACTGAAGCTTTCTTT.

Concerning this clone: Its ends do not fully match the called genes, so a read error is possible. The CDR3 reads CSSDTGYQTQYF. For the CDR3, the DNA is TGTTCCAGCGATACAGGGTACCAGACCCAGTACTTC. The chain has TRBV7-9 and TRBJ2-5, with D maybe TRBD1 (6 bases). The CDR3 is 12 residues long. The germline V gene has CDR1 SEHNR and CDR2 FQNEAQ (reference sequence).